The 20 T cell receptor beta chains below all came from one sample that was sequenced in a study of OX40 agonist ivuxolimab in advanced cancers. This table comes from immunoSEQ multiplex PCR, and its TCRdb copy is limited to in-frame clones, with some not included. Of roughly 100,000 clones detected, around 94% appear once; the ten largest clones hold around 0.28%. The sequencing here drew on CD4+ or CD8+ T cells sorted from blood, taken in a trial of the OX40 agonist ivuxolimab. The receptors stem from an adult with an advanced solid tumor such as melanoma, head and neck, liver or kidney cancer.

This chain uses TRBV30 with TRBJ2-1, with 11 bases fitting TRBD2. J gave up 4 bases and V 1 base, and 3 bases lay outside the gene matches. CDR3 length: 15 residues. Germline V lookup: CDR1 GTSNPN, CDR2 SVGIG (reference sequence). The chain's CDR3 is CAWSALAGGYNEQFF. The CDR3 DNA reads as TGTGCCTGGAGTGCGTTAGCGGGAGGGTACAATGAGCAGTTCTTC.

The chain links TRBV28 to TRBJ1-5; the D gene is possibly TRBD1 (5 bases). Trimming pared 6 bases from V and 7 bases from J, leaving 22 bases between. Germline V gene lookup returns CDR1 MDHEN and CDR2 SYDVKM. This CDR3 is 16 amino acids long. The CDR3 loop is CASSSGARGLEQPQHF. In nucleotides, the CDR3 is TGTGCCAGCAGCTCAGGCGCGCGGGGCTTGGAACAGCCCCAGCATTTT. Looking up the rest from reference TRBV28 and TRBJ1-5 gives the full variable domain: DVKVTQSSRYLVKRTGEKVFLECVQDMDHENMFWYRQDPGLGLRLIYFSYDVKMKEKGDIPEGYSVSREKKERFSLILESASTNQTSMYLCASSSGARGLEQPQHFGDGTRLSIL.

The chain has TRBV6-1 and TRBJ2-3; D ambiguous. The germline CDR1 and CDR2 sequences are MNHNS and SASEGT. V dropped 0 bases and J dropped 0 bases, with 7 bases sitting between them. CDR3 size: 15 residues. The DNA for the CDR3 is TGTGCCAGCAGTGAAGCCTGGGTGAGCACAGATACGCAGTATTTT. Amino acid sequence: CASSEAWVSTDTQYF.

J is TRBJ1-5 and V is TRBV15, with unresolved D. CDR1 LNHNV and CDR2 YYDKDF come from the germline V gene (reference sequence). This CDR3 has 15 amino acids. The V and J ends lost 5 bases and 7 bases respectively, with 18 bases between them. CDR3 region: CATSVPGKGVQPQHF. The CDR3, as DNA: TGTGCCACCAGCGTCCCCGGGAAGGGTGTGCAGCCCCAGCATTTT.

The chain recombines TRBV6-5 with TRBJ2-1, with 11 bases matching TRBD2. The CDR3 sequence is 15 residues long. Germline values: CDR1 MNHEY, CDR2 SVGAGI. Unmatched junction bases numbered 9, after V lost 6 bases and J lost 8 bases. This CDR3 is CASSRTSGRIDEQFF. The CDR3, as DNA: TGTGCCAGCAGCCGAACTAGCGGGAGAATAGATGAGCAGTTCTTC.

This clone was seen only once. The CDR3 spells CASSFRGPGELFF. The DNA of the CDR3 is TGTGCCAGCAGCTTCAGGGGGCCCGGGGAGCTGTTTTTT. V gene TRBV13 combines with J gene TRBJ2-2; TRBD1 agrees at 8 bases. The ends lost 3 bases at V and 6 bases at J; junction bases unmatched: 0. Germline CDR1 PRHDT, CDR2 FYEKMQ (reference sequence). The length of the CDR3 is 13 residues. Full variable domain (remainder filled in from reference TRBV13 and TRBJ2-2): AAGVIQSPRHLIKEKRETATLKCYPIPRHDTVYWYQQGPGQDPQFLISFYEKMQSDKGSIPDRFSAQQFSDYHSELNMSSLELGDSALYFCASSFRGPGELFFGEGSRLTVL.

This chain connects TRBV6-5 to TRBJ2-7; no definite D call. The CDR3 sequence is 14 residues long. The V gene's germline CDR1 is MNHEY and CDR2 SVGAGI. CDR3 protein: CASSYSYRREKVNV. The CDR3 DNA follows: TGTGCCAGCAGTTACTCGTATCGTAGGGAAAAAGTCAACGTC.

The gene calls are TRBV28 and TRBJ2-7, with 7 bases aligning to TRBD1. The CDR3 has 14 amino acids. V trimming: 5 bases; J trimming: 1 base; junction bases outside the gene matches: 5. Germline V gene sequence: CDR1 MDHEN, CDR2 SYDVKM. Here the CDR3 reads CASSIPTGSYEQYF. The DNA of the CDR3 is TGTGCCAGCAGTATCCCGACAGGGTCCTACGAGCAGTACTTC.

V is TRBV5-1 and J is TRBJ1-2, with 7 bases lining up with TRBD1. This CDR3 spans 14 amino acids. In germline, CDR1 is SGHRS, CDR2 YFSETQ. The J segment lost 8 bases and the V segment lost 0 bases, leaving 7 bases of the junction unmatched. This CDR3 reads CASSLAGTAEGYTF. The DNA for the CDR3 is TGCGCCAGCAGCTTGGCCGGGACAGCGGAAGGCTACACCTTC.

The J gene is TRBJ2-3, the V gene TRBV4-1; TRBD1 aligns across 10 bases. The length of the CDR3 is 16 residues. V dropped 2 bases and J dropped 3; count of bases not matched to a gene: 5. CDR1 MGHRA and CDR2 YSYEKL come from the germline V gene. CDR3 nucleotide sequence: TGCGCCAGCAGCCAATTTGGGACAGGGGTAACAGATACGCAGTATTTT. Its protein is CASSQFGTGVTDTQYF.

The chain couples TRBV23-1 to TRBJ2-7, with 10 bases matching TRBD1. TRBV23-1 is placed among ORFs of uncertain function. J lost 0 bases, V lost 2 bases, and 7 bases had no gene match. This CDR3 is built from 17 residues. This chain's CDR3 is CASSQIRDRGSSYEQYF. The CDR3 DNA is TGCGCCAGCAGTCAAATCCGGGACAGGGGATCCTCCTACGAGCAGTACTTC.

For the CDR3, the DNA is TGTGCCAGCACCTTGAGTGGGGTTATAACAGGAAACACCATATATTTT. Translation gives CASTLSGVITGNTIYF. The chain carries TRBV7-2 and TRBJ1-3; the D is unclear. From germline, CDR1 is SGHTA and CDR2 FQGNSA. CDR3 length equals 16 residues. Trimming removed 7 bases from V and 4 bases from J, with 20 bases in between.

The rearrangement joins TRBV6-5 to TRBJ1-2; D possibly corresponds to TRBD1 (5 bases). The CDR3 consists of 15 residues. Germline-derived CDR1 and CDR2 are MNHEY and SVGAGI. Trimming took 10 bases from V and 2 from J, leaving 20 bases between them. The CDR3 DNA reads TGTGCCACCAGGCGGGGGACTGGGATCAACTATGGCTACACCTTC. It translates to CATRRGTGINYGYTF.

This rearrangement joins TRBV18 to TRBJ1-1; no reliable D call. CDR3 length: 14 amino acids. V was pared by 5 bases and J by 1 base, with 11 bases between. Per germline, CDR1 KGHSH and CDR2 LQKENI. The CDR3 is CASSTRKGNTEAFF. CDR3 bases: TGTGCCAGCTCAACCCGAAAAGGGAACACTGAAGCTTTCTTT.

The chain carries TRBV20-1 and TRBJ2-3; no firm D call. The CDR3 length is 11 residues. Germline V gene sequence: CDR1 DFQATT, CDR2 SNEGSKA (reference sequence). Trimming cost V 5 bases and J 2 bases, with 5 bases left between them. The CDR3 spells CSAPVTDTQYF. The CDR3 bases are TGCAGTGCTCCAGTCACAGATACGCAGTATTTT.

The CDR3 DNA follows: TGTGCCAGCAGCTTAGGGCGGGGGTATCGCAATCAGCCCCAGCATTTT. Encoded protein: CASSLGRGYRNQPQHF. The gene calls are TRBV7-2 and TRBJ1-5; TRBD1 is a possible D gene (5 bases). V lost 1 base to trimming and J lost 2 bases, with 12 bases between them. CDR3 length: 16 residues. CDR1 SGHTA and CDR2 FQGNSA come from the germline V gene. Looking up the rest from reference TRBV7-2 and TRBJ1-5 gives the full variable domain: GAGVSQSPSNKVTEKGKDVELRCDPISGHTALYWYRQSLGQGLEFLIYFQGNSAPDKSGLPSDRFSAERTGGSVSTLTIQRTQQEDSAVYLCASSLGRGYRNQPQHFGDGTRLSIL.

The chain links TRBV11-2 to TRBJ2-7, with TRBD1 identical over 9 bases. The V gene end was trimmed by 3 bases and the J gene end by 1 base; junction bases not matched to a gene: 7. The CDR3 runs 16 residues. Germline V gene lookup returns CDR1 SGHAT and CDR2 FQNNGV. CDR3 in DNA: TGTGCCAGCAGCTTCAACAGGGGGACAGGGTCCTACGAGCAGTACTTC. This codes for CASSFNRGTGSYEQYF.

This clone was recorded once. The CDR3 bases are TGTGCCAGCAGCTTAGTGCGGAACAGGGTGAACACCGGGGAGCTGTTTTTT. This gives the protein CASSLVRNRVNTGELFF. The rearrangement joins TRBV11-2 to TRBJ2-2; D is perhaps TRBD1 (6 bases). Trimming cost V 1 base and J 1 base, with 13 bases left between them. The V gene's germline CDR1 is SGHAT and CDR2 FQNNGV. This CDR3 spans 17 amino acids.

This chain joins TRBV18 and TRBJ1-2; TRBD1 matches at 8 bases. Germline CDR1 is KGHSH and CDR2 is LQKENI. V gave up 0 bases and J gave up 4 bases; unmatched junction bases: 4. There are 15 residues in the CDR3. CDR3 DNA: TGTGCCAGCTCACCACCTGGACAGGGAGGCTATGGCTACACCTTC. Translation: CASSPPGQGGYGYTF.

The chain links TRBV30 to TRBJ1-3; tentative D call: TRBD1 (5 bases). Germline CDR1 GTSNPN, CDR2 SVGIG (reference sequence). The V end was cut by 0 bases, the J end by 4 bases, with 10 bases between. This CDR3 is built from 14 residues. The CDR3 loop is CAWSVQGTGNTIYF. In DNA form, the CDR3 reads TGTGCCTGGAGTGTCCAGGGAACAGGAAACACCATATATTTT.